The 9 T cell receptor beta chains below were found in one sample sequenced in a study of blood T cells in healthy people across ages. Alongside a J-beta primer mix, a sample-barcoded 5' primer served in a second PCR lasting about 7 to 11 cycles. TCRdb reanalysed the 5' RACE reads using MiXCR and keeps one entry per CDR3 protein. The table lists 700,000 to 950,000 distinct CDR3 sequences, 58% of them singletons. The sample was blood. All receptors derive from a young man in good health.

The CDR3 region is CASSLRTLQETQYF. CDR3 DNA sequence: TGTGCCAGCAGCCTTAGGACCCTTCAAGAGACCCAGTACTTC. This chain links TRBV3-1 with TRBJ2-5; D is unclear. CDR1 LGHDT and CDR2 YNNKEL come from the germline V gene (reference sequence). This CDR3 region has 14 residues. V was clipped by 4 bases and J by 2 bases, with 11 bases between them.

This rearrangement joins TRBV7-2 to TRBJ2-1; 9 nucleotides align to TRBD1. Germline V gene data show CDR1 as SGHTA and CDR2 as FQGNSA. This CDR3 is 15 amino acids long. V shed 8 bases and J 4 bases; nucleotides not matched to a gene: 9. CDR3 DNA: TGTGCCAGCGGACATGGGGACAGGGAGTACAATGAGCAGTTCTTC. Encoded protein: CASGHGDREYNEQFF.

The chain carries TRBV7-2 and TRBJ2-7; 7 positions match TRBD1. This CDR3 region has 19 residues. V dropped 5 bases and J dropped 3; count of bases not matched to a gene: 22. Germline CDR1 reads SGHTA; CDR2 reads FQGNSA. This CDR3 is CASSKKRTGARERSYEQYF. Written as DNA, the CDR3 is TGTGCCAGCAGCAAAAAAAGGACAGGCGCTAGGGAGCGGAGCTACGAGCAGTACTTC.

In its sample, this clonotype was seen a few times. The chain employs TRBV12-3 or TRBV12-4 and TRBJ1-2; D remains unclear. Trimming cost V 4 bases and J 5 bases, with 8 bases left between them. CDR3 length: 12 residues. CDR3 in amino acids: CASSSRTYGYTF. The CDR3 coding sequence is TGTGCCAGCAGTTCCCGGACTTATGGCTACACCTTC.

The chain has TRBV12-3 or TRBV12-4 and TRBJ2-7; 9 nucleotides match TRBD2. CDR3 size: 16 residues. V lost 6 bases to trimming and J lost 5 bases; unmatched junction nucleotides: 14. The CDR3 DNA reads TGTGCCAGCAGCACAGTTGGTAGCGGGAGAGGTGACGAGCAGTACTTC. This translates into CASSTVGSGRGDEQYF.

The chain combines TRBV3-1 with TRBJ1-2, with D tentatively TRBD1 (5 bases). The CDR3 extends over 15 amino acids. The ends were cut back, 4 bases at V and 7 bases at J, with 19 bases in the middle. CDR1 and CDR2 from the germline V gene are LGHDT and YNNKEL (reference sequence). The CDR3 reads CASSLLPGTDTGYTF. The CDR3 bases are TGTGCCAGCAGCCTCCTGCCCGGGACGGACACTGGCTACACCTTC.

This sequence joins TRBV20-1 and TRBJ2-7; D might be TRBD2 (6 bases). The CDR3 has 14 residues. CDR1 DFQATT and CDR2 SNEGSKA come from the germline V gene (reference sequence). Trimming pared 2 bases from V and 2 bases from J, leaving 13 bases between. CDR3 region: CSARTDYSPYEQYF. CDR3 DNA: TGCAGTGCTAGAACGGACTATTCGCCCTACGAGCAGTACTTC.

The chain joins TRBV27 to TRBJ2-7, with D possibly TRBD2 on 6 matching bases. The CDR3 extends over 15 amino acids. The germline V gene encodes CDR1 MNHEY and CDR2 SMNVEV (reference sequence). V gave up 2 bases and J gave up 2 bases, with 13 bases separating them. The CDR3 DNA reads TGTGCCAGCAGTTTAACGGGGGAGGTCCCCTACGAGCAGTACTTC. This translates into CASSLTGEVPYEQYF.

The V gene is TRBV20-1, the J gene TRBJ2-5; 7 bases map to TRBD1. Germline V gives CDR1 DFQATT, CDR2 SNEGSKA (reference sequence). The CDR3 sequence is 14 residues long. Trimming cost V 8 bases and J 3 bases; bases outside gene matches: 12. CDR3 protein: CSTQVNRGEETQYF. DNA of the CDR3: TGCAGTACCCAAGTCAACAGGGGAGAAGAGACCCAGTACTTC.